Listed here is a single TCR beta chain. Its matching antigen is unknown. Sequencing used immunoSEQ multiplex PCR; TCRdb keeps in-frame clones, though not all of them. The data show around 99,000 clones, around 87% seen once. The data were obtained in a study of T cell responses to AZD1222 COVID-19 vaccine. Whole-study findings and limits: Seropositivity was recorded at baseline in only 6 or 7 AZD1222 recipients.

V gave up 5 bases and J gave up 4 bases, with 22 bases separating them. Germline assignment: CDR1 MNHEY and CDR2 SMNVEV (reference sequence). The CDR3 runs to 17 residues. The sequence came from an adult in good health. This sequence joins TRBV27 and TRBJ2-3; weak D call: TRBD2 (6 bases). The specimen was peripheral blood, collected on day 0 of AZD1222 vaccination. CDR3 nucleotide sequence: TGTGCCAGCAGTCCCCAACCGCCGGGGACTTGGGCAGATACGCAGTATTTT. Protein: CASSPQPPGTWADTQYF.